The entry below gives a single T cell receptor (beta chain) sequence along with its context. This clonotype was seen many times. Its antigen specificity is not known. Base quality data are lacking; no much larger clone is found one base away. The entry originates in a study of identical twins (dated by TCRdb to the mid-2010s). The study in broad terms: To test whether fetal clonotypes persist, the study used deep sequencing on TCR alpha and beta repertoires from monozygotic twins, unrelated adults of various ages, and cord blood. Replicate twin experiments were performed at different times using different library preparation protocols to rule out contamination.

Libraries were built with 5' RACE. Sequencer: Illumina HiSeq 2000. A universal primer binding site was introduced by template switching, and a unique molecular identifier was present in the final cDNA, enabling accurate counting of TCR cDNA molecules. Specific primers in the conserved constant-segment region were used to synthesize first-strand cDNA for TCR alpha and beta chains. To control for contamination, every cDNA library carried two barcodes: a SMART-Mk sample barcode plus Illumina barcodes. Two successive PCR steps introduced TruSeq adapter sequences along with Illumina sample barcodes. The Illumina HiSeq platform was used with custom primers to sequence TCR alpha and beta cDNA libraries. As for the original processing: Raw reads were processed with MiGEC to extract unique molecular identifiers, and MiXCR was used to determine CDR3 positions. For each individual, recombination models were inferred using an EM algorithm with the repgenHMM and IGoR tools. The analysis of shared clonotypes was done with the tcR package in R, with sharing normalized by the product of cloneset sizes. To study raw recombination without the effects of thymic and clonal selection, out-of-frame nonproductive sequences were analyzed. TCRdb reprocessing: public reads trimmed at Q25 with fastp, clones called with MiXCR, in-frame beta chains kept. CDR3 protein sequences are deduplicated, and each keeps its most common genes and DNA. TCRdb, not the authors, supplied the V and J calls. A total of approximately 280,000 distinct CDR3 sequences appear in this sample, about 8.9% of them only once. Approximately 2.1% of the sample is in the top ten clones.

Every donor was a healthy Caucasian. Three pairs of female monozygotic twins, all aged roughly 18 to 29 years, were included in the twin cohort. Using Miltenyi CD45RO+ enrichment and human naive T-cell isolation kits, memory (CD45RO+) and naive T cells were isolated from PBMC. The junction shows trimming of 1 base on V and 4 bases on J, and the gene matches do not reach 6 bases of it. The CDR3 goes from the cysteine to the phenylalanine over 15 residues. Only CDR3 DNA is held: 45 bases, read in frame from base 1. Via the germline V gene, CDR1 is SGHRS and CDR2 YFSETQ. General conclusions and limits of the study: Zero-insertion analyses could be partly confounded by invariant T cells such as MAIT and iNKT, although diverse VJ usage argued against such confounding for most clonotypes. Fewer insertions were carried by abundant cord blood beta clonotypes, a similar but weaker trend appeared in young adult naive repertoires, and no such trend appeared in memory repertoires. Out-of-frame TCR alpha sequences shared between twins showed an excess of low generation-probability sequences compared with coincidental sharing between unrelated individuals. In beta out-of-frame sequences, excess twin sharing was weaker, because having fewer shared sequences lowered the signal-to-noise ratio. Recombination models systematically underestimated out-of-frame TCR alpha sharing in monozygotic twins but agreed with sharing between unrelated individuals. Because the same donors could not be followed over many years, the conclusions depended on cross-sectional statistical analysis.

These data were also reused for a study on yellow fever vaccine responses in identical twins. As that second study puts it: According to the authors, the vaccine-induced T cell response in identical twins seemed to be partly convergent and partly specific to each individual. In the study, vaccine-responding T cell clones were precisely tracked in identical twins.

The sequence came from a woman aged 18-35 years in good health. This sequence uses TRBV5-1 and TRBJ1-1; 8 junctional bases match TRBD1. What was sequenced was memory (CD45RO+) T cells sorted from blood. This sample's cell subset or site label indicates: CD45RO+ enriched T cells. The CDR3 loop reads CASSLSVQGGTEAFF. The bases read TGCGCCAGCAGCTTGTCAGTACAGGGGGGCACTGAAGCTTTCTTT. Where the CDR3 stops, the reference TRBV5-1 and TRBJ1-1 genes take over; the full variable domain is KAGVTQTPRYLIKTRGQQVTLSCSPISGHRSVSWYQQTPGQGLQFLFEYFSETQRNKGNFPGRFSGRQFSNSRSEMNVSTLELGDSALYLCASSLSVQGGTEAFFGQGTRLTVV.